Sequencing of this TCR beta chain was carried out in a study of identifying expanded T cells in peripheral blood. Produced via immunoSEQ multiplex PCR; TCRdb's table is partial and in-frame only. This repertoire shows roughly 96,000 clones, roughly 88% found once; its top ten account for around 5.9%. The V gene end was trimmed by 3 bases and the J gene end by 7 bases; junction bases not matched to a gene: 8. The CDR3 sequence is 15 residues long. Germline CDR1 and CDR2: MNHEY and SVGAGI. Sequencing was done on a sample of blood. The sequence derives from a person between 18 and 69 years old in good health. The chain couples TRBV6-5 to TRBJ2-1; TRBD1 matches 8 bases. For the CDR3, the DNA is TGTGCCAGCAGTTATGGACAGGGTCGCACGAATGAGCAGTTCTTC. This gives the protein CASSYGQGRTNEQFF.